What follows are 3 T cell receptor beta chains derived from one specimen sequenced in a study of cytomegalovirus exposure and HLA in healthy donors. The PCR employed 60 Vbeta primers together with 13 Jbeta primers. Generated by immunoSEQ multiplex PCR, the TCRdb table keeps only in-frame clones and is missing some. The listing contains tens of thousands of clones. Material for sequencing was PBMCs. These receptors were obtained from a female donor in good health and CMV-seropositive.

V gene TRBV2 combines with J gene TRBJ1-1, with unresolved D. CDR1 SNHLY and CDR2 FYNNEI come from the germline V gene. Trimming pared 0 bases from V and 7 bases from J, leaving 9 bases between. The CDR3 is 13 residues long. The CDR3 nucleotides read TGTGCCAGCAGTGAAGCACCGGGAGTTGAAGCTTTCTTT. It translates to CASSEAPGVEAFF.

The chain couples TRBV11-3 to TRBJ2-7, with TRBD1 matching over 9 bases. The CDR3 extends over 14 amino acids. Germline trimming cut 6 bases from V and 7 bases from J; bases unmatched to any gene: 10. CDR1 and CDR2 (germline): SGHNT, YENEEA. This chain's CDR3 is CASSRTGEGREQYF. For the CDR3, the DNA is TGTGCCAGCAGTCGGACAGGGGAGGGTAGGGAGCAGTACTTC.

V and J are TRBV14 and TRBJ1-1; possible D gene TRBD1, 5 bases. Trimming cost V 4 bases and J 0 bases, with 12 bases left between them. Germline V lookup: CDR1 SGHDN, CDR2 FVKESK. This CDR3 is 15 amino acids long. The CDR3 loop reads CASSPRGRVNTEAFF. The CDR3 DNA reads as TGTGCCAGCAGCCCTCGTGGCAGGGTGAACACTGAAGCTTTCTTT.